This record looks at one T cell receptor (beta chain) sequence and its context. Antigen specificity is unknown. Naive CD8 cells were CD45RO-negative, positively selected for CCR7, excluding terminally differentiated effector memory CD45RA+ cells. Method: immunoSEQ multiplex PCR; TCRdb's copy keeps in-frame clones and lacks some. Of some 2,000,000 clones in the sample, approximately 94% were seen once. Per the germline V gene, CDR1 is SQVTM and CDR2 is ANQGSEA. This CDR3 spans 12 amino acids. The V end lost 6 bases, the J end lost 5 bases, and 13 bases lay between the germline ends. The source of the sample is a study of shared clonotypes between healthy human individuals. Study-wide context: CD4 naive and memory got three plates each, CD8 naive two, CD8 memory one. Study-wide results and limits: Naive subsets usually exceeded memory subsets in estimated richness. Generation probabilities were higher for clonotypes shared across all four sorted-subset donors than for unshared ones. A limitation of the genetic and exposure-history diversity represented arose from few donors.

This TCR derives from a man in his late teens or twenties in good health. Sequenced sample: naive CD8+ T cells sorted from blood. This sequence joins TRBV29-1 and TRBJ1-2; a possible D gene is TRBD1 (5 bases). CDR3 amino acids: CSVEQGVYGYTF. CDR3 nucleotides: TGCAGCGTGGAACAAGGGGTATATGGCTACACCTTC.